In its sample, the clone carrying this T cell receptor (beta chain) was seen a few times. Per germline, CDR1 SGHAT and CDR2 FQNNGV. The CDR3 length is 15 residues. Trimming left V 2 bases short and J 0 bases short, with 10 bases between. The authors prepared the TCRbeta library with unique molecular identifiers. In TCRdb, the PCR reads were re-called with MiXCR into one record per CDR3 protein. Here the sample spans 190,000 or so distinct CDR3 sequences, 6% to 7% being singletons. This sample is part of a study of T-cell reconstitution after alpha-beta-depleted transplantation in children. The chain carries TRBV11-2 and TRBJ1-1; a possible D gene is TRBD1 (6 bases). The specimen was PBMCs from the stem cell graft donor, collected from the stem cell graft. The clonotype was recovered from a human donor who donated a stem cell graft to a child with Wiskott-Aldrich syndrome. The CDR3 bases are TGTGCCAGCAGCTTATTGGCAGGGGTGAACACTGAAGCTTTCTTT. Translation gives CASSLLAGVNTEAFF. The full variable domain, with the rest looked up from reference TRBV11-2 and TRBJ1-1, is EAGVAQSPRYKIIEKRQSVAFWCNPISGHATLYWYQQILGQGPKLLIQFQNNGVVDDSQLPKDRFSAERLKGVDSTLKIQPAKLEDSAVYLCASSLLAGVNTEAFFGQGTRLTVV.